Shown below are 17 T cell receptor beta chains from a single sample sequenced in a study of T cells in tuberculosis (dated by TCRdb to between 2017 and 2018). Preparation of the library involved the immunoSEQ multiplex PCR assay. TCRdb stores this immuneACCESS table with in-frame sequences only. Part of the clones is absent; in the studies checked, under half of the shortfall reflects unresolved V genes, and no reason is known for the rest. Across this sample there are 37,000 or so clones, with approximately 94% seen only once. The top ten clones comprise over 10% of the sample. Sample: PBMCs. The source is a donor between 10 and 35 years old with latent tuberculosis or without tuberculosis infection. Some clones in this sample may be carry-over from other donors' samples.

The chain links TRBV6-5 to TRBJ1-2; D possibly corresponds to TRBD1 (5 bases). The germline V gene encodes CDR1 MNHEY and CDR2 SVGAGI. Trimming shortened V by 8 bases and J by 3 bases, and 13 bases separated the two germline ends. The CDR3 spans 13 residues. The CDR3: CASRAEGYYGYTF. The CDR3 nucleotides are TGTGCCAGCCGAGCGGAGGGGTACTATGGCTACACCTTC.

This chain connects TRBV19 to TRBJ1-2; 9 nucleotides agree with TRBD1. This CDR3 has 15 amino acids. Germline V gene lookup returns CDR1 LNHDA and CDR2 SQIVND (reference sequence). V was pared by 4 bases and J by 7 bases, with 10 bases of the junction left unmatched. The CDR3 DNA reads TGTGCCAGTAGTACCTCCGGGACAGGGAATGGTGGCTACACCTTC. This translates into CASSTSGTGNGGYTF.

The rearrangement links TRBV11-2 to TRBJ2-1; 12 bases align to TRBD2. This CDR3 spans 15 amino acids. V was pared by 4 bases and J by 7 bases, with 5 bases of the junction left unmatched. The germline V gene encodes CDR1 SGHAT and CDR2 FQNNGV. In DNA, the CDR3 is TGTGCCAGCAGCTCAAAAGGACTAGCGGGAAATGAGCAGTTCTTC. Amino acids: CASSSKGLAGNEQFF.

CDR3 bases: TGTGCCAGTAGTATAGATCAGGGGGTCGATGAGCAGTTCTTC. Translating it yields CASSIDQGVDEQFF. This sequence joins TRBV19 and TRBJ2-1, with 7 bases identical to TRBD1. After removal of 0 bases from V and 8 bases from J, the junction contained 4 bases not matched to a gene. From germline, CDR1 is LNHDA and CDR2 SQIVND (reference sequence). This CDR3 region has 14 residues.

The rearrangement joins TRBV18 to TRBJ1-3; 7 positions agree with TRBD1. Per the germline V gene, CDR1 is KGHSH and CDR2 is LQKENI. V was pared by 5 bases and J by 2 bases, with 9 bases of the junction left unmatched. The length of the CDR3 is 16 residues. DNA of the CDR3: TGTGCCAGCTCAACGTATACAGGGGAGACTGGAAACACCATATATTTT. Its translation is CASSTYTGETGNTIYF.

The CDR3 bases are TGTGCCAGCAGTACCGGGACACCGCCCGAGCAGTACTTC. Translating gives CASSTGTPPEQYF. The rearrangement joins TRBV6-5 to TRBJ2-7, with a possible D match to TRBD1 (6 bases). CDR3 length: 13 amino acids. Looked up from germline, CDR1 is MNHEY and CDR2 is SVGAGI. V was cut by 5 bases and J by 6 bases, with 14 bases left in between.

As concerns this clone: Germline and junction disagree at one end, which may indicate a read error. This chain uses TRBV5-4 with TRBJ1-1; TRBD1 agrees at 7 bases. Germline CDR1 is SGHNT and CDR2 is YYREEE (reference sequence). This CDR3 is built from 13 residues. The CDR3 sequence: CASSHRTGREAFF. In DNA form, the CDR3 reads TGCGCCAGCAGCCATCGGACAGGACGTGAAGCTTTCTTT.

The chain recombines TRBV7-9 with TRBJ2-1; 13 positions match TRBD2. J gave up 8 bases and V 5 bases, and 18 bases lay outside the gene matches. Germline CDR1 reads SEHNR; CDR2 reads FQNEAQ (reference sequence). This CDR3 is 19 amino acids long. The CDR3 region has the DNA TGTGCCAGCAGCCCGCACCACTTTATACTAGCGGGGGGGCTCCATGAGCAGTTCTTC. Protein product: CASSPHHFILAGGLHEQFF.

This chain joins TRBV25-1 and TRBJ1-2; perhaps TRBD1 as D (5 bases). This CDR3 has 13 amino acids. The germline V gene has CDR1 MGHDK and CDR2 SYGVNS. V lost 7 bases and J lost 0, with 9 bases in between. The CDR3: CASTEGANYGYTF. The CDR3, as DNA: TGTGCCAGCACCGAAGGGGCTAACTATGGCTACACCTTC.

The chain has TRBV18 and TRBJ2-3; 10 bases are a match to TRBD1. The CDR3 spans 17 residues. With V trimmed by 2 bases and J by 1 base, 6 bases remained unmatched. Germline CDR1 KGHSH, CDR2 LQKENI. CDR3 in amino acids: CASSPWQGTGGTDTQYF. The CDR3 coding sequence is TGTGCCAGCTCACCATGGCAGGGGACAGGGGGCACAGATACGCAGTATTTT.

The chain has TRBV6-5 and TRBJ2-1, with D perhaps matching TRBD2 (5 bases). Germline-derived CDR1 and CDR2 are MNHEY and SVGAGI. V was shortened by 5 bases and J by 10 bases, with 12 bases between the two germline ends. The length of the CDR3 is 12 residues. The CDR3 sequence is CASSRPGNEQFF. The CDR3 DNA follows: TGTGCCAGCAGTAGGCCGGGAAACGAGCAGTTCTTC.

This rearrangement joins TRBV27 to TRBJ2-7, with unresolved D. Trimming left V 7 bases short and J 2 bases short, with 18 bases between. CDR3 length equals 15 residues. Germline V gene data show CDR1 as MNHEY and CDR2 as SMNVEV (reference sequence). CDR3 sequence reads: CASTLIWHVTYEQYF. DNA of the CDR3: TGTGCCAGCACCCTTATATGGCACGTGACCTACGAGCAGTACTTC.

This clone was found once. The V gene is TRBV5-1, the J gene TRBJ2-2; D is perhaps TRBD1 (6 bases). CDR1 and CDR2 from the germline V gene are SGHRS and YFSETQ. V was cut by 0 bases and J by 5 bases, with 8 bases left in between. The CDR3 loop spans 14 amino acids. The CDR3 reads CASSLGGQTGELFF. CDR3 in DNA: TGCGCCAGCAGCTTGGGGGGGCAAACCGGGGAGCTGTTTTTT.

V and J are TRBV5-1 and TRBJ1-1, with 9 bases aligning to TRBD1. The V gene end was trimmed by 2 bases and the J gene end by 4 bases; junction bases not matched to a gene: 6. CDR3 length: 15 amino acids. In germline, CDR1 is SGHRS, CDR2 YFSETQ. This CDR3 is CASSFAGQGGTEAFF. In DNA form, the CDR3 reads TGCGCCAGCAGCTTCGCGGGACAGGGTGGCACTGAAGCTTTCTTT. Using reference TRBV5-1 and TRBJ1-1 for the parts outside the CDR3, the full variable domain is KAGVTQTPRYLIKTRGQQVTLSCSPISGHRSVSWYQQTPGQGLQFLFEYFSETQRNKGNFPGRFSGRQFSNSRSEMNVSTLELGDSALYLCASSFAGQGGTEAFFGQGTRLTVV.

This clone was seen only once. The V and J genes are TRBV30 and TRBJ1-4; D not certain. This CDR3 spans 13 amino acids. The V end lost 1 base, the J end lost 4 bases, and 7 bases lay between the germline ends. Germline V lookup: CDR1 GTSNPN, CDR2 SVGIG (reference sequence). CDR3 region: CAWSGELNEKLFF. The CDR3 nucleotides read TGTGCCTGGAGTGGAGAACTTAATGAAAAACTGTTTTTT.

The chain's CDR3 is CASSQDTGMNSPLHF. Written as DNA, the CDR3 is TGCGCCAGCAGCCAAGACACAGGGATGAATTCACCCCTCCACTTT. The chain combines TRBV4-3 with TRBJ1-6, with a tentative D call TRBD1 (6 bases). This CDR3 is 15 amino acids long. Trimming stripped 0 bases from V and 7 bases from J, with 10 bases between. CDR1 is LGHNA and CDR2 is YSLEER in the germline V gene.

The V call is TRBV4-1, the J call TRBJ1-3, with D unresolved. CDR3 length equals 17 residues. V was cut by 1 base and J by 5 bases, with 18 bases left in between. Germline CDR1 reads MGHRA; CDR2 reads YSYEKL. CDR3 coding DNA: TGCGCCAGCAGCCAAGCAGGCCAGAGAAAAGACCGAAACACCATATATTTT. It codes for CASSQAGQRKDRNTIYF.